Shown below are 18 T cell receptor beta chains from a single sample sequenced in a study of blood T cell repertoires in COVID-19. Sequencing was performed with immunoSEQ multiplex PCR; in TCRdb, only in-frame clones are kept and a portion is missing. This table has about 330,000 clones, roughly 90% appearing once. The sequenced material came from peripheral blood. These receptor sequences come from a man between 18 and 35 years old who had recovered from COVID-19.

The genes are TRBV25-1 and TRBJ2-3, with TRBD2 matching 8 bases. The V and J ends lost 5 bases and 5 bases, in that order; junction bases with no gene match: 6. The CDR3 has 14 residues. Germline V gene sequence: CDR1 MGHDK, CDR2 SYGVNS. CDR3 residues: CASSIGGAQDTQYF. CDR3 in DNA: TGTGCCAGCAGTATCGGGGGGGCACAAGATACGCAGTATTTT.

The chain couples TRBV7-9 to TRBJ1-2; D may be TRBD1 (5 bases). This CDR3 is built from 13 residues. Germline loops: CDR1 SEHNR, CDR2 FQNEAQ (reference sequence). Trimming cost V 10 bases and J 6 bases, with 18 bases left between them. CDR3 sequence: CAIPAGTTDGYTF. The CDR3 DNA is TGTGCCATCCCCGCGGGGACCACGGATGGCTACACCTTC.

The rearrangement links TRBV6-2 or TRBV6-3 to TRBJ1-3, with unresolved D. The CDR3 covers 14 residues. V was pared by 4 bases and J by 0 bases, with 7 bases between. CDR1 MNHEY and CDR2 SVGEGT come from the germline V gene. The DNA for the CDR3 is TGTGCCAGCAGTTCTTGGGCCTCTGGAAACACCATATATTTT. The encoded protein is CASSSWASGNTIYF.

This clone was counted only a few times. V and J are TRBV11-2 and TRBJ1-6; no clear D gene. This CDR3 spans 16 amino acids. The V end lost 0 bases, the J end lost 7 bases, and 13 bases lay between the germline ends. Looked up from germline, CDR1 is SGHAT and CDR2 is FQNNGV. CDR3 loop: CASSLDRSVRNSPLHF. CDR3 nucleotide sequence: TGTGCCAGCAGCTTAGATCGTAGCGTCCGCAATTCACCCCTCCACTTT.

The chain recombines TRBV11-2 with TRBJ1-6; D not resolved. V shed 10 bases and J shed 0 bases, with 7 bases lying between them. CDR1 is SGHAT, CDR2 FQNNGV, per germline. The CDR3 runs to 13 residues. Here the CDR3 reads CATMSSYNSPLHF. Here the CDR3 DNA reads TGTGCCACCATGAGCTCCTATAATTCACCCCTCCACTTT.

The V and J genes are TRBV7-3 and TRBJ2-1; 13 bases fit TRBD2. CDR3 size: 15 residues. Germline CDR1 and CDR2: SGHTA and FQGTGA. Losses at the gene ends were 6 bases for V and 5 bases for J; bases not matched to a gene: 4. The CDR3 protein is CASRTGLAGDNEQFF. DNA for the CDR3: TGTGCCAGCAGGACCGGACTAGCGGGGGACAATGAGCAGTTCTTC.

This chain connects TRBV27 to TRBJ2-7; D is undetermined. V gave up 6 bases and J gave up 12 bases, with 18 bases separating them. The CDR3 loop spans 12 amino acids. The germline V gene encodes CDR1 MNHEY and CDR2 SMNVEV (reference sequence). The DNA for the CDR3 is TGTGCCAGCAGCCCCGAGGCAGTGGAACTGTACTTC. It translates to CASSPEAVELYF.

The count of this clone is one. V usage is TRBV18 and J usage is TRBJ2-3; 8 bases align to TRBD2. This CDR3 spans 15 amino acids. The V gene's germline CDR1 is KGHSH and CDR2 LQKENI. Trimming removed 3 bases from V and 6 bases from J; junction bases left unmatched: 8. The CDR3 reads CASSPPGLAADTQYF. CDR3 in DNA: TGTGCCAGCTCACCCCCCGGACTAGCTGCGGATACGCAGTATTTT.

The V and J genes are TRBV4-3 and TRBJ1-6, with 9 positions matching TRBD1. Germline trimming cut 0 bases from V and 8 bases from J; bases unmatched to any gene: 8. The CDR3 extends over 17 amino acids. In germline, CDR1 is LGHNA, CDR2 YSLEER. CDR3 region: CASSQETGGLRDSPLHF. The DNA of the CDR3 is TGCGCCAGCAGCCAAGAAACAGGGGGCCTCAGGGATTCACCCCTCCACTTT.

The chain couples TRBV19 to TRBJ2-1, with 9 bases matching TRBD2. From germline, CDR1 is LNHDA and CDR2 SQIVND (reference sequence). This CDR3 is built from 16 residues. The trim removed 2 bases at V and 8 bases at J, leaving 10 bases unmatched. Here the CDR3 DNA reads TGTGCCAGTAGTATAAGGGCGGGAGGGAAGGGCGATGAGCAGTTCTTC. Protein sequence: CASSIRAGGKGDEQFF.

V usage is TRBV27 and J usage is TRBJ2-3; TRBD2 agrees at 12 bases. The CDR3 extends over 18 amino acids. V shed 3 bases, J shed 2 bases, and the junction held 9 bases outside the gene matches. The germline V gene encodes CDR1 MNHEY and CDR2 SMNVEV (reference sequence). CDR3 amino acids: CASSFWSSGRADTDTQYF. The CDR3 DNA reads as TGTGCCAGCAGTTTTTGGTCTAGCGGGAGGGCCGACACAGATACGCAGTATTTT.

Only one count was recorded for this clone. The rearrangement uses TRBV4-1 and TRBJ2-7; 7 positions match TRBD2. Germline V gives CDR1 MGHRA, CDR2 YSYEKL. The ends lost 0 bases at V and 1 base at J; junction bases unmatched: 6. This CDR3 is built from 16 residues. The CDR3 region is CASSQERLAPSYEQYF. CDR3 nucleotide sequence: TGCGCCAGCAGCCAAGAAAGACTAGCTCCTTCCTACGAGCAGTACTTC.

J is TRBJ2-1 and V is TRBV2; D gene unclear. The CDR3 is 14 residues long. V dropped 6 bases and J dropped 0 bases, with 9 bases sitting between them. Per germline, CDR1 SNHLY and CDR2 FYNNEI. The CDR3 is CASRSDSSYNEQFF. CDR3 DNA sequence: TGTGCCAGCAGGTCAGATTCCTCCTACAATGAGCAGTTCTTC.

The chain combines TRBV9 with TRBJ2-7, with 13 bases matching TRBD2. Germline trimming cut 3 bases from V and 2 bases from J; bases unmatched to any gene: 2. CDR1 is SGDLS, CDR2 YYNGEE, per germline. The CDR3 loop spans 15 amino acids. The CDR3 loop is CASSGTSGGAYEQYF. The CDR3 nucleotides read TGTGCCAGCAGCGGCACTAGCGGGGGGGCCTACGAGCAGTACTTC.

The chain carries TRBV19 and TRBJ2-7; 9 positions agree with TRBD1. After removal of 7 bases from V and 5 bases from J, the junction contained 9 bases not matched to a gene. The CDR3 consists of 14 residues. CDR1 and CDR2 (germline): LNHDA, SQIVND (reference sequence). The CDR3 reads CASIPGQGLNEQYF. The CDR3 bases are TGTGCCAGTATACCGGGACAGGGATTGAACGAGCAGTACTTC.

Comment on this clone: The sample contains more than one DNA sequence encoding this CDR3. Written as DNA, the CDR3 is TGTGCCAGCAGCTCGGACAGGAACACTGAAGCTTTCTTT. It translates to CASSSDRNTEAFF. V is TRBV7-2 and J is TRBJ1-1; weak D call: TRBD1 (6 bases). The CDR3 runs 13 residues. V was clipped by 4 bases and J by 1 base, with 7 bases between them. Germline V gives CDR1 SGHTA, CDR2 FQGNSA.

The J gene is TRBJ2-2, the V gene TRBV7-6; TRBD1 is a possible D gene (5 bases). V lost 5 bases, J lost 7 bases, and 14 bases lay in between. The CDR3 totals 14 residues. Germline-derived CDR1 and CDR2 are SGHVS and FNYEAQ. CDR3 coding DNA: TGTGCCAGCAGCCAACAGGTCCTGGGCGGGGAGCTGTTTTTT. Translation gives CASSQQVLGGELFF. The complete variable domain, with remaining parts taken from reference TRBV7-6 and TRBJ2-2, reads GAGVSQSPRYKVTKRGQDVALRCDPISGHVSLYWYRQALGQGPEFLTYFNYEAQQDKSGLPNDRFSAERPEGSISTLTIQRTEQRDSAMYRCASSQQVLGGELFFGEGSRLTVL.

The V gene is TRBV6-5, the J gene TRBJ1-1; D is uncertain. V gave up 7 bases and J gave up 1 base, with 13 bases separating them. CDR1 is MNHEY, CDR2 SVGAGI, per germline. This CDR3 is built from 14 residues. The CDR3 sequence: CASTPTPGNTEAFF. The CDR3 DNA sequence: TGTGCCAGCACCCCCACCCCAGGGAACACTGAAGCTTTCTTT.